This T cell receptor (beta chain) was sequenced during a study of Ad26.COV2.S vaccination and SARS-CoV-2 variants. Indicated treatment: roughly 19 received Ad26.COV2.S at low or high dose, single or two shots; roughly 5 received placebo; per-sample allocation not given. Each sample was drawn 63 days after the first injection (of vaccine or placebo). Trimming removed 3 bases from V and 6 bases from J; junction bases left unmatched: 13. This CDR3 is 18 amino acids long. Germline assignment: CDR1 KGHSH and CDR2 LQKENI. Some clones are missing from TCRdb's copy, which holds only in-frame ones; the method was immunoSEQ multiplex PCR. The table has about 400,000 clones, around nine tenths seen once.

This receptor was taken from a person aged 18-65 years who received the Ad26.COV2.S COVID-19 vaccine or a placebo. This specimen consisted of peripheral blood, obtained in a trial of Ad26.COV2.S vaccine versus placebo. This chain uses TRBV18 with TRBJ2-1; 11 bases agree with TRBD2. The CDR3 region has the DNA TGTGCCAGCTCACCTTCTAAGGGGCGACTAGCGGGGTCCAATGAGCAGTTCTTC. Protein: CASSPSKGRLAGSNEQFF.